This entry describes one TCR beta chain. CDR3 length equals 18 residues. The V gene lost 7 bases and the J gene lost 2 bases, with 26 bases spanning the gap. CDR1 is SGHVS and CDR2 is FNYEAQ in the germline V gene. This sample is drawn from a study of T cell changes during pregnancy in multiple sclerosis. Measured with immunoSEQ multiplex PCR; TCRdb has only the in-frame clones, and not every one. The table shows 110,000 or so clones, with approximately 93% occurring only once. The sample was peripheral blood, taken before pregnancy. The TCR sequence derives from a female donor with multiple sclerosis, enrolled in a pregnancy study. V gene TRBV7-6 combines with J gene TRBJ1-2; D uncertain. CDR3 in amino acids: CASTPWKGGERMNYGYTF. As DNA, the CDR3 is TGTGCCAGCACCCCATGGAAAGGCGGAGAACGTATGAACTATGGCTACACCTTC.